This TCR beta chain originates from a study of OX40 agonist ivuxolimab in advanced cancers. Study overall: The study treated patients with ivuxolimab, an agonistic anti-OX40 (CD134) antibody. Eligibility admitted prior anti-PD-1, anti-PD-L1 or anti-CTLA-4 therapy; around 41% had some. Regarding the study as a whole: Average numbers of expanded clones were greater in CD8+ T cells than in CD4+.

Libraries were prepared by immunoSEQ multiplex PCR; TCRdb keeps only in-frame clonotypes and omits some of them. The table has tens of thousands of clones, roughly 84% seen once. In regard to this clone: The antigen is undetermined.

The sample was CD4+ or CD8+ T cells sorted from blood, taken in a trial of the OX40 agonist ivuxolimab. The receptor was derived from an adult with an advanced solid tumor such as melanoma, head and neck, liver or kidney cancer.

The CDR3 here is CASTIWPPGANVLTF. CDR3 nucleotide sequence: TGTGCCAGCACCATTTGGCCACCTGGGGCCAACGTCCTGACTTTC. The chain couples TRBV27 to TRBJ2-6, with D unclear. Germline V gene data show CDR1 as MNHEY and CDR2 as SMNVEV (reference sequence). CDR3 length: 15 amino acids. The ends were cut back, 7 bases at V and 2 bases at J, with 12 bases in the middle.